This is a list of T cell receptor beta chains from one sample in a study of beta chain features in type 1 diabetes. Measured with immunoSEQ multiplex PCR; TCRdb has only the in-frame clones, and not every one. This sample has a few hundred thousand clones; around an eighth occur once, and the top ten carry about 0.015%. Input material: naive CD4+ T cells from blood. Source of these receptors: a woman between 18 and 30 years old with type 1 diabetes. Both conserved end residues are part of each CDR3. Fields, in order: clone size, V gene, D gene, J gene, CDR3 protein, CDR3 DNA. A D gene is named only where the DNA matches it firmly. Size tells how often a clone was seen (once, few, many) or the class of an expanded clone, and some rows leave it out.

-	TRBV6-1	TRBD1	TRBJ2-7	CASSESSGQGREQYF	TGTGCCAGCAGTGAATCGTCGGGACAGGGACGCGAGCAGTACTTC
-	TRBV7-2	TRBD1	TRBJ2-3	CASSLGTGGANTQYF	TGTGCCAGCAGCTTAGGAACAGGGGGCGCGAATACGCAGTATTTT
few	TRBV21-1	-	TRBJ1-1	CASPPQATNTEAFF	TGTGCCAGCCCACCCCAGGCGACGAACACTGAAGCTTTCTTT
few	TRBV6-5	-	TRBJ1-5	CASTDRRLEPQHF	TGTGCCAGCACCGACCGGCGGTTGGAGCCCCAGCATTTT
few	TRBV11-2	TRBD2	TRBJ2-4	CASRGLAGGRNIQYF	TGTGCCAGCCGAGGACTAGCGGGAGGGAGAAACATTCAGTACTTC
-	TRBV7-7	-	TRBJ2-5	CASSLGVAGAEETQYF	TGTGCCAGCAGCTTAGGGGTAGCCGGAGCCGAAGAGACCCAGTACTTC
-	TRBV6-5	-	TRBJ2-3	CASSYPGTDTQYF	TGTGCCAGCAGTTACCCCGGCACAGATACGCAGTATTTT
few	TRBV18	TRBD1	TRBJ2-4	CASSPGGTGINIQYF	TGTGCCAGCTCACCGGGAGGGACAGGGATAAACATTCAGTACTTC
-	TRBV30	-	TRBJ1-4	CASRAWSKEKLFF	TGTGCCAGCAGAGCCTGGAGTAAGGAAAAACTGTTTTTT
-	TRBV27	-	TRBJ1-2	CASSLSGGLYGYTF	TGTGCCAGCAGTTTGAGCGGGGGCCTCTATGGCTACACCTTC
few	TRBV27	TRBD1	TRBJ2-7	CASSLTGGKQYF	TGTGCCAGCAGCTTAACAGGGGGAAAGCAGTACTTC
few	TRBV7-2	-	TRBJ1-5	CASSRGSNQPQHF	TGTGCCAGCAGCAGGGGGAGCAATCAGCCCCAGCATTTT
-	TRBV6-5	-	TRBJ1-2	CASSYGGPGVLGYTF	TGTGCCAGCAGTTACGGAGGGCCTGGAGTTCTAGGCTACACCTTC
-	TRBV6-5	TRBD1	TRBJ1-2	CASLQGANGYTF	TGTGCCAGCCTACAGGGGGCAAATGGCTACACCTTC
few	TRBV7-2	-	TRBJ2-1	CASSFGLSSNEQFF	TGTGCCAGCAGCTTCGGACTTAGCTCCAATGAGCAGTTCTTC
-	TRBV30	TRBD2	TRBJ2-2	CAWSVGLAGTAGELFF	TGTGCCTGGAGTGTAGGGCTAGCGGGAACCGCCGGGGAGCTGTTTTTT
-	TRBV7-2	TRBD2	TRBJ2-1	CASSLELAGGEQFF	TGTGCCAGCAGCTTAGAACTAGCGGGAGGTGAGCAGTTCTTC
few	TRBV5-1	-	TRBJ2-1	CASSLYQRSQYNEQFF	TGCGCCAGCAGCTTGTATCAGCGGTCCCAATACAATGAGCAGTTCTTC
few	TRBV14	-	TRBJ2-2	CASSQVRPRNTGELFF	TGTGCCAGCAGCCAGGTCCGACCTAGAAACACCGGGGAGCTGTTTTTT
-	TRBV12-2	-	TRBJ2-6	CASRSRDRVSGANVLTF	TGTGCAAGTCGCTCCCGGGACAGAGTGTCTGGGGCCAACGTCCTGACTTTC
-	TRBV6-6	TRBD1	TRBJ1-2	CASTPQGARGYTF	TGTGCCAGCACCCCACAGGGGGCGCGTGGCTACACCTTC
-	TRBV19	TRBD2	TRBJ2-7	CASSPGGSPHAYEQYF	TGTGCCAGTAGTCCCGGGGGGTCCCCACACGCCTACGAGCAGTACTTC
-	TRBV6-1	-	TRBJ1-1	CASSSGNTEAFF	TGTGCCAGCAGTTCAGGGAACACTGAAGCTTTCTTT
few	TRBV7-2	TRBD2	TRBJ2-3	CASSLFRAGVADTQYF	TGTGCCAGCAGCTTATTCAGAGCGGGAGTGGCAGATACGCAGTATTTT
-	TRBV6-5	-	TRBJ1-1	CASTPATGTEAFF	TGTGCCAGCACCCCAGCGACAGGCACTGAAGCTTTCTTT
few	TRBV7-9	TRBD2	TRBJ2-5	CASSLGLAGPQETQYF	TGTGCCAGCAGCTTAGGCCTAGCGGGGCCACAAGAGACCCAGTACTTC
-	TRBV15	TRBD1	TRBJ2-7	CATSRDQGAFYEQYF	TGTGCCACCAGCAGAGATCAGGGGGCTTTCTACGAGCAGTACTTC
-	TRBV27	-	TRBJ2-7	CASSLSRGVYEQYF	TGTGCCAGCAGTCTATCCAGGGGAGTCTACGAGCAGTACTTC
few	TRBV15	TRBD2	TRBJ2-5	CATSRDWGGLAGRAQYF	TGTGCCACCAGCAGAGATTGGGGTGGACTAGCGGGGAGGGCCCAGTACTTC
-	TRBV7-9	-	TRBJ1-2	CASSHAAQPPYGYTF	TGTGCCAGCAGCCACGCGGCCCAGCCCCCCTATGGCTACACCTTC
-	TRBV2	-	TRBJ2-7	CASSEGGHQAYEQYF	TGTGCCAGCAGTGAAGGGGGGCATCAGGCCTACGAGCAGTACTTC
-	TRBV5-4	TRBD2	TRBJ2-1	CASSLGLAGFLGDNEQFF	TGTGCCAGCAGCTTAGGCCTAGCGGGATTCCTCGGGGACAATGAGCAGTTCTTC
-	TRBV7-2	-	TRBJ1-3	CASSSSAGTGNTIYF	TGTGCCAGCAGCTCCAGCGCGGGAACTGGAAACACCATATATTTT
-	TRBV30	-	TRBJ2-2	CAWQFVNTGELFF	TGTGCCTGGCAATTTGTGAACACCGGGGAGCTGTTTTTT
-	TRBV2	-	TRBJ1-4	CASSPQGIAEKLFF	TGTGCCAGCAGTCCGCAGGGGATCGCCGAAAAACTGTTTTTT
few	TRBV7-2	TRBD2	TRBJ2-5	CASSLFPSGATQETQYF	TGTGCCAGCAGCTTGTTCCCCAGCGGGGCGACCCAAGAGACCCAGTACTTC
few	TRBV11-2	TRBD2	TRBJ2-7	CASSRDYPYEQYF	TGTGCCAGCAGCCGGGACTACCCCTACGAGCAGTACTTC
few	TRBV5-1	TRBD2	TRBJ2-1	CASSAIAGGGNEQFF	TGCGCCAGCAGCGCCATAGCGGGAGGCGGCAATGAGCAGTTCTTC
-	TRBV18	TRBD2	TRBJ2-1	CASSPPSGRNKQFF	TGTGCCAGCTCACCACCGAGCGGGAGAAATAAGCAGTTCTTC
few	TRBV7-3	-	TRBJ2-5	CASSTTGGLETQYF	TGTGCCAGCAGCACCACTGGGGGGTTGGAGACCCAGTACTTC
-	TRBV19	-	TRBJ2-7	CASSTRVNHEQYF	TGTGCCAGTAGTACTCGCGTGAACCACGAGCAGTACTTC
few	TRBV18	TRBD1	TRBJ2-7	CASSPGTATPYEQYF	TGTGCCAGCTCCCCCGGGACAGCGACGCCCTACGAGCAGTACTTC
-	TRBV30	TRBD2	TRBJ2-2	CAWSSSGRNTGELFF	TGTGCCTGGAGTTCTAGCGGGAGGAACACCGGGGAGCTGTTTTTT
-	TRBV7-9	TRBD2	TRBJ2-1	CASSFLAGGPHEQFF	TGTGCCAGCAGCTTCCTAGCGGGAGGGCCCCATGAGCAGTTCTTC
-	TRBV18	-	TRBJ2-6	CASSRQHLSGANVLTF	TGTGCCAGCTCAAGACAGCACCTCTCTGGGGCCAACGTCCTGACTTTC
-	TRBV29-1	TRBD2	TRBJ2-2	CSAGGRGGTGELFF	TGCAGCGCCGGCGGGAGGGGGGGCACCGGGGAGCTGTTTTTT
-	TRBV29-1	-	TRBJ2-5	CSVRTESIGWTQYF	TGCAGCGTCCGGACAGAGTCAATAGGATGGACCCAGTACTTC
few	TRBV6-5	-	TRBJ1-2	CASSKQGIHGYTF	TGTGCCAGCAGTAAGCAGGGGATCCATGGCTACACCTTC